This is a list of T cell receptor beta chains from one sample in a study of cytomegalovirus exposure and HLA in healthy donors. TCRdb's copy holds only in-frame clones and misses some; the assay was immunoSEQ multiplex PCR. Of hundreds of thousands of clones listed, approximately 80% are singletons. Sequencing was done on a sample of PBMCs. Receptor source: a woman aged 40 to 50 in good health and CMV-seronegative. CDR3s include the opening cysteine and the closing phenylalanine or tryptophan. Fields, in order: V gene, clone size, J gene, D gene, CDR3 protein, CDR3 DNA. A D gene is named only where the DNA matches it firmly. For some rows the clone size is stated as once, few or many, or as a class when expanded; others skip it.

TRBV5-1	few	TRBJ1-6	-	CASSFAGGSPLHF	TGCGCCAGCAGCTTCGCAGGTGGTTCACCCCTCCACTTT
TRBV7-2	-	TRBJ1-4	TRBD1	CASSFQGGQGYEKLFF	TGTGCCAGCAGCTTCCAGGGGGGACAGGGTTATGAAAAACTGTTTTTT
TRBV2	-	TRBJ2-1	TRBD1	CASSGTGIYNEQFF	TGTGCCAGCAGTGGGACAGGGATCTACAATGAGCAGTTCTTC
TRBV28	once	TRBJ1-5	-	CASSPDRLQPQHF	TGTGCCAGCAGTCCCGACAGGCTGCAGCCCCAGCATTTT
TRBV29-1	-	TRBJ2-5	TRBD2	CSVEDSQRGPRGEQYF	TGCAGCGTTGAAGATTCCCAGCGGGGGCCTCGCGGAGAGCAGTACTTC
TRBV29-1	-	TRBJ2-1	TRBD2	CSVFTGGSGNEQFF	TGCAGCGTTTTCACCGGGGGGTCGGGAAATGAGCAGTTCTTC
TRBV2	few	TRBJ1-1	-	CASSESRGNTEAFF	TGTGCCAGCAGTGAATCTCGGGGGAACACTGAAGCTTTCTTT
TRBV6-1	-	TRBJ1-2	-	CASSATGASTYGYTF	TGTGCCAGCAGTGCGACAGGAGCCTCTACCTATGGCTACACCTTC
TRBV30	-	TRBJ2-7	TRBD2	CAASLAGGREQYF	TGTGCCGCCTCGTTAGCGGGGGGGCGGGAGCAGTACTTC
TRBV13	-	TRBJ1-6	-	CASGGGGVDNSPLHF	TGTGCCAGCGGGGGGGGAGGGGTGGATAATTCACCCCTCCACTTT
TRBV5-1	-	TRBJ2-1	-	CASSLAEGFYNEQFF	TGCGCCAGCAGCTTGGCAGAGGGATTCTACAATGAGCAGTTCTTC
TRBV15	once	TRBJ1-2	-	CATSRGRGDQYGYTF	TGTGCCACCAGCAGGGGACGGGGGGACCAATATGGCTACACCTTC
TRBV5-1	-	TRBJ2-5	TRBD1	CASSLGQGETQYF	TGCGCCAGCAGCTTAGGACAGGGTGAGACCCAGTACTTC
TRBV5-4	few	TRBJ2-1	TRBD2	CASSLTWGASGVDSRNEQFF	TGTGCCAGCAGCCTAACATGGGGGGCTAGCGGGGTAGACTCGCGCAATGAGCAGTTCTTC
TRBV2	-	TRBJ2-1	TRBD2	CASSVGTSGEQFF	TGTGCCAGCAGTGTAGGCACTAGCGGTGAGCAGTTCTTC
TRBV5-1	-	TRBJ2-1	TRBD1	CASSLAGQVSYNEQFF	TGCGCCAGCAGCTTGGCCGGACAGGTCTCCTACAATGAGCAGTTCTTC
TRBV6-1	-	TRBJ2-2	TRBD2	CASSRTSNTGELFF	TGTGCCAGCAGTAGGACTAGTAATACCGGGGAGCTGTTTTTT
TRBV6-5	-	TRBJ1-2	-	CASSYSADRSQSGNTF	TGTGCCAGCAGTTACTCCGCCGACAGGTCTCAGTCGGGGAACACCTTC
TRBV18	-	TRBJ2-7	TRBD1	CASSPDDRAAWSYEQYF	TGTGCCAGCTCACCAGATGACAGGGCGGCGTGGTCCTACGAGCAGTACTTC
TRBV4-3	few	TRBJ1-2	TRBD1	CASSPGTDSSYGYTF	TGCGCCAGCAGCCCCGGGACAGATTCCTCCTATGGCTACACCTTC
TRBV7-9	-	TRBJ2-1	-	CASSLTYWQGKDEQFF	TGTGCCAGCAGCTTAACATATTGGCAGGGTAAAGATGAGCAGTTCTTC
TRBV6-5	-	TRBJ2-7	-	CASSYRGQKREQYF	TGTGCCAGCAGTTATAGAGGTCAAAAGCGCGAGCAGTACTTC
TRBV29-1	once	TRBJ1-5	-	CSVEGWPYSNQPQHF	TGCAGCGTGGAGGGTTGGCCTTATAGCAATCAGCCCCAGCATTTT
TRBV10-3	-	TRBJ2-5	TRBD1	CAISSGQGKETQYF	TGTGCCATCAGCTCGGGACAGGGGAAAGAGACCCAGTACTTC
TRBV10-3	-	TRBJ2-2	TRBD1	CAVSAGTGIAGELFF	TGTGCCGTTTCGGCCGGGACAGGGATAGCCGGGGAGCTGTTTTTT
TRBV7-6	-	TRBJ2-7	-	CASSPLGPGQHYEQYF	TGTGCCAGCAGCCCCTTGGGCCCGGGACAACACTACGAGCAGTACTTC
TRBV4-2	-	TRBJ2-5	-	CASSQEPNLQETQYF	TGTGCCAGCAGCCAAGAACCTAACCTTCAAGAGACCCAGTACTTC
TRBV6-5	once	TRBJ2-7	-	CASSFNDPGEQYF	TGTGCCAGCAGTTTTAATGACCCGGGAGAGCAGTACTTC
TRBV4-1	-	TRBJ1-6	-	CASSPQTGYYNSPLHF	TGCGCCAGCAGCCCCCAGACAGGCTACTATAATTCACCCCTCCACTTT
TRBV15	-	TRBJ2-1	-	CATSSTGGAYNEQFF	TGTGCCACCAGCAGCACAGGGGGGGCCTACAATGAGCAGTTCTTC
TRBV29-1	few	TRBJ1-2	TRBD1	CSAGQGVNGYTF	TGCAGCGCCGGACAGGGAGTCAATGGCTACACCTTC
TRBV5-1	-	TRBJ2-7	TRBD1	CASSGRTGIVGEQYF	TGCGCCAGCAGCGGACGGACAGGGATTGTTGGCGAGCAGTACTTC
TRBV5-6	-	TRBJ2-5	-	CASSIRGPETQYF	TGTGCCAGCAGCATCAGAGGGCCGGAGACCCAGTACTTC
TRBV5-1	-	TRBJ1-5	TRBD1	CASSLAAGGNQPQHF	TGCGCCAGCAGCTTGGCGGCAGGGGGAAATCAGCCCCAGCATTTT
TRBV29-1	-	TRBJ1-1	TRBD1	CSVEGQTNTEAFF	TGCAGCGTTGAGGGACAGACGAACACTGAAGCTTTCTTT
TRBV11-3	-	TRBJ2-3	-	CASSRGYTDTQYF	TGTGCCAGCAGCAGGGGATACACAGATACGCAGTATTTT
TRBV6-1	once	TRBJ1-1	-	CASSEETDRSVLVF	TGTGCCAGCAGTGAGGAGACAGACCGAAGTGTGTTGGTCTTT
TRBV5-6	few	TRBJ2-3	TRBD1	CASSLTTGVSTDTQYF	TGTGCCAGCAGCTTGACTACAGGGGTTTCCACAGATACGCAGTATTTT
TRBV5-6	few	TRBJ1-1	TRBD1	CASSRGQGNTEAFF	TGTGCCAGCAGCCGGGGACAGGGAAACACTGAAGCTTTCTTT
TRBV5-4	-	TRBJ2-5	-	CASSSGGVAETQYF	TGTGCCAGCAGCAGTGGCGGGGTAGCAGAGACCCAGTACTTC
TRBV15	-	TRBJ1-2	-	CATSREEDGNYGYTF	TGTGCCACCAGCAGAGAGGAGGACGGAAACTATGGCTACACCTTC
TRBV4-1	-	TRBJ1-5	-	CASSQVGVGQPQHF	TGCGCCAGCAGCCAAGTAGGGGTCGGGCAGCCCCAGCATTTT
TRBV11-3	once	TRBJ1-1	-	CASSLSGSTEAFF	TGTGCCAGCAGCTTATCCGGGTCTACTGAAGCTTTCTTT
TRBV7-6	-	TRBJ1-5	-	CASSPARADQPQHF	TGTGCCAGCAGCCCTGCGAGGGCCGATCAGCCCCAGCATTTT
TRBV2	-	TRBJ1-5	-	CASSDLGQPQHF	TGTGCCAGCAGTGACCTGGGCCAGCCCCAGCATTTT
TRBV5-4	-	TRBJ1-4	-	CASSSGFGEKLFF	TGTGCCAGCAGCTCAGGGTTTGGGGAAAAACTGTTTTTT
TRBV13	-	TRBJ2-3	TRBD2	CASSEKRGASTDTQYF	TGTGCCAGCAGCGAAAAGCGGGGGGCTAGCACAGATACGCAGTATTTT
TRBV6-1	-	TRBJ2-4	-	CASRPLGGGKNIQYF	TGTGCCAGCAGGCCCCTAGGGGGTGGCAAAAACATTCAGTACTTC
TRBV27	-	TRBJ1-1	-	CASSLSSRGGWNTEAFF	TGTGCCAGCAGTTTATCGTCCCGGGGGGGTTGGAACACTGAAGCTTTCTTT
TRBV13	-	TRBJ2-7	-	CASSQGPSSYEQYF	TGTGCCAGCAGCCAGGGGCCCAGCTCCTACGAGCAGTACTTC
TRBV18	-	TRBJ2-1	-	CASSPRQGGNNEQFF	TGTGCCAGCTCACCGAGGCAGGGTGGGAACAATGAGCAGTTCTTC
TRBV5-6	-	TRBJ2-7	-	CASSLGTGNSYEQYF	TGTGCCAGCAGCTTGGGGACGGGGAATTCCTACGAGCAGTACTTC
TRBV15	-	TRBJ1-2	-	CATTGPGDGGYTF	TGTGCCACCACAGGGCCGGGGGATGGGGGCTACACCTTC
TRBV19	-	TRBJ2-3	-	CASSSRQQSDTQYF	TGTGCCAGTAGTTCCCGCCAACAGTCAGATACGCAGTATTTT
TRBV11-3	-	TRBJ2-7	TRBD1	CASSPKKGQDPGEQYF	TGTGCCAGCAGCCCAAAGAAAGGACAGGACCCGGGCGAGCAGTACTTC